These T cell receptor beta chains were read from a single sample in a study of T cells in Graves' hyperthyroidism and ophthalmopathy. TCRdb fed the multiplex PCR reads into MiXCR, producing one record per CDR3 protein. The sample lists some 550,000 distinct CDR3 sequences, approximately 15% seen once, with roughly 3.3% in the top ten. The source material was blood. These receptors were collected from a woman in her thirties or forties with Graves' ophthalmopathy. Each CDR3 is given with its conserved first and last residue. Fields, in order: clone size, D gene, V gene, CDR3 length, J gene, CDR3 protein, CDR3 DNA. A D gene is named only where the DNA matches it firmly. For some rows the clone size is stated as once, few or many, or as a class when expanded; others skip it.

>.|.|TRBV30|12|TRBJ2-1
CAWSIRGIEQFF
TGTGCCTGGAGTATACGGGGGATCGAGCAGTTCTTC
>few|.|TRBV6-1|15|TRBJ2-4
CASRGQTLAKNIQYF
TGTGCCAGCAGAGGACAGACCCTAGCCAAAAACATTCAGTACTTC
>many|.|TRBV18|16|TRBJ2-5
CASSPKTDTLQETQYF
TGTGCCAGCTCACCAAAGACGGATACTCTTCAAGAGACCCAGTACTTC
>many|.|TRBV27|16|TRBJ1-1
CASSSSLGGGNTEAFF
TGTGCCAGCAGTTCGTCTCTCGGGGGGGGGAACACTGAAGCTTTCTTT
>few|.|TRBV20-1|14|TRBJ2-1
CSARDSSYYNEQFF
TGCAGTGCCAGGGACTCCTCCTATTACAATGAGCAGTTCTTC
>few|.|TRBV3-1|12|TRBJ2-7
CASSQDITEQYF
TGTGCCAGCAGCCAAGATATCACCGAGCAGTACTTC
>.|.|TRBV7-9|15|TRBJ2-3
CASSLFLDLTDTQYF
TGTGCCAGCAGCCTATTCCTCGATCTCACAGATACGCAGTATTTT
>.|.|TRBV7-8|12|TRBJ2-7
CASSPTTREQYF
TGTGCCAGCAGCCCGACGACAAGAGAGCAGTACTTC
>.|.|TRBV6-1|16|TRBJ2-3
CASRGAGGGATDTQYF
TGTGCCAGCAGGGGGGCGGGCGGAGGGGCCACAGATACGCAGTATTTT
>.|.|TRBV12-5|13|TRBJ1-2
CASGLVSRSGYTF
TGTGCTAGTGGTTTGGTGTCCAGGAGTGGCTACACCTTC
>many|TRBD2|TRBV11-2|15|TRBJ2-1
CASSFSGGAANEQFF
TGTGCCAGCAGCTTTAGCGGGGGGGCTGCCAATGAGCAGTTCTTC
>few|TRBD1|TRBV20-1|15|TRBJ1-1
CSAPRPGQENTEAFF
TGCAGTGCCCCCAGACCGGGACAGGAGAACACTGAAGCTTTCTTT
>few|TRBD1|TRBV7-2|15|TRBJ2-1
CASSFRVHRGSEQFF
TGTGCCAGCAGCTTTAGGGTCCACAGGGGGAGTGAGCAGTTCTTC
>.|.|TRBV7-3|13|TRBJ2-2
CASSLNRAGELFF
TGTGCCAGCAGTTTAAATAGGGCCGGGGAGCTGTTTTTT
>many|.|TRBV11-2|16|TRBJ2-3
CASSPLVATNTDTQYF
TGTGCCAGCAGCCCCCTTGTGGCGACGAACACAGATACGCAGTATTTT
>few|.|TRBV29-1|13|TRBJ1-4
CSVAPGRNEKLFF
TGCAGCGTTGCCCCGGGCCGTAATGAAAAACTGTTTTTT
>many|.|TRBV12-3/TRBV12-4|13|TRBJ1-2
CASSHTGSAGYTF
TGTGCCAGCAGTCATACAGGGTCCGCTGGCTACACCTTC
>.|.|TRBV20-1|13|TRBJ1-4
CSAYRDFNEKLFF
TGCAGTGCTTACAGGGATTTTAATGAAAAACTGTTTTTT
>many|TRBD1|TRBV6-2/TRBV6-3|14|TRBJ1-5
CASEGDRGVQPQHF
TGTGCCAGCGAAGGGGACAGGGGAGTTCAGCCCCAGCATTTT
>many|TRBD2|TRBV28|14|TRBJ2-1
CASRSGSLHNEQFF
TGTGCCAGCCGTAGCGGGAGTTTGCACAATGAGCAGTTCTTC
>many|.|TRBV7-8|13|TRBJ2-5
CASSLSGQETQYF
TGTGCCAGCAGCTTAAGCGGACAAGAGACCCAGTACTTC
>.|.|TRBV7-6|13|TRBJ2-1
CASSLLGGNEQFF
TGTGCCAGCAGCTTACTCGGGGGAAATGAGCAGTTCTTC
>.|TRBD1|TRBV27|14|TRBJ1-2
CASSSGQEVYGYTF
TGTGCCAGCAGTTCGGGACAGGAAGTCTATGGCTACACCTTC
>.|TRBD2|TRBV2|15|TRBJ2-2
CASSASGRDTGELFF
TGTGCCAGCAGTGCTAGCGGGAGGGACACCGGGGAGCTGTTTTTT
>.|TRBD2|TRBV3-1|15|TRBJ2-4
CASSHLAGERNIQYF
TGTGCCAGCAGCCACCTAGCGGGAGAACGAAACATTCAGTACTTC
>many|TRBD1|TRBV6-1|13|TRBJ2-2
CASNRQGAGELFF
TGTGCCAGCAACCGACAGGGGGCCGGGGAGCTGTTTTTT
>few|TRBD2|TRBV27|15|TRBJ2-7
CASRSGLAGLYEQYF
TGTGCCAGCAGATCGGGACTAGCGGGACTCTACGAGCAGTACTTC
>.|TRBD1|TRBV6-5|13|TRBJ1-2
CASSYAGGYGYTF
TGTGCCAGCAGTTACGCAGGGGGCTATGGCTACACCTTC
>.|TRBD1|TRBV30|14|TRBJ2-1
CAWSNGQGLFGQFF
TGTGCCTGGAGTAACGGACAGGGTTTGTTTGGGCAGTTCTTC
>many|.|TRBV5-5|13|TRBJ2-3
CASSPWSKDTQYF
TGTGCCAGCAGCCCCTGGTCCAAGGATACGCAGTATTTT
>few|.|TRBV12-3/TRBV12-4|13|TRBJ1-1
CASSLNANTEAFF
TGTGCCAGCAGTTTAAATGCGAACACTGAAGCTTTCTTT
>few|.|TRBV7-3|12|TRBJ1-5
CASSSLGQPQHF
TGTGCCAGCAGCTCACTAGGGCAGCCCCAGCATTTT
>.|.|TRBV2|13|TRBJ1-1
CASSGSGRPEAFF
TGTGCCAGCAGTGGAAGTGGACGGCCGGAAGCTTTCTTT
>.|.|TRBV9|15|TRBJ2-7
CASSAARGDTGEQYF
TGTGCCAGCAGCGCCGCACGAGGGGACACGGGAGAGCAGTACTTC
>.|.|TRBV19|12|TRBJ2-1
CASSIGFNGQFF
TGTGCCAGTAGTATTGGGTTCAATGGGCAGTTCTTC
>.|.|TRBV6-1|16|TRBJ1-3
CASSQRGSTGGNTIYF
TGTGCCAGCAGCCAAAGAGGGAGTACTGGTGGAAACACCATATATTTT
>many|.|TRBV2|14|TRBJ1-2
CASSEISTAYGYTF
TGTGCCAGCAGTGAAATAAGTACGGCCTATGGCTACACCTTC
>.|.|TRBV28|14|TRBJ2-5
CASSHQVFQETQYF
TGTGCCAGCAGTCATCAGGTTTTCCAAGAGACCCAGTACTTC
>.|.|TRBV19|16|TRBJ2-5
CASSPRVGAASKTQYF
TGTGCCAGTAGCCCAAGGGTCGGAGCAGCCAGTAAGACCCAGTACTTC
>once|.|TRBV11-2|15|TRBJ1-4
CASSLGFATNEKLFF
TGTGCCAGCAGCTTAGGGTTTGCAACTAATGAAAAACTGTTTTTT
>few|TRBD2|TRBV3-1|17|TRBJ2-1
CASSLMTSGGLYNEQFF
TGTGCCAGCAGCCTAATGACTAGCGGGGGCCTTTACAATGAGCAGTTCTTC
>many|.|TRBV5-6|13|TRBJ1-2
CASSLVTNYGYTF
TGTGCCAGCAGCCTCGTGACTAACTATGGCTACACCTTC
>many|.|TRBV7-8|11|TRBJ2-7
CASSLVGEQYF
TGTGCCAGCAGCTTGGTCGGGGAGCAGTACTTC
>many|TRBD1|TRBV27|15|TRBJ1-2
CASSLLGQGASGYTF
TGTGCCAGCAGTTTACTTGGACAGGGGGCTAGTGGCTACACCTTC
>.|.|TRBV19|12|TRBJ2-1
CASSGLGNEQFF
TGTGCCAGTAGTGGGCTAGGCAATGAGCAGTTCTTC
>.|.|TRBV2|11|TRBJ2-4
CASSEVNIQYF
TGTGCCAGCAGCGAAGTAAACATTCAGTACTTC
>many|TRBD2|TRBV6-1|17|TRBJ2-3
CASSDPSLAGRTDTQYF
TGTGCCAGCAGTGATCCCTCCCTAGCGGGACGCACAGATACGCAGTATTTT
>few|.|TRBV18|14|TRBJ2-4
CASSPDLAKNIQYF
TGTGCCAGCTCTCCGGACCTAGCCAAAAACATTCAGTACTTC
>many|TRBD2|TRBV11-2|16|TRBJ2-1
CASSLLRGRRGNEQFF
TGTGCCAGCAGCTTACTGCGCGGGAGGAGAGGAAATGAGCAGTTCTTC
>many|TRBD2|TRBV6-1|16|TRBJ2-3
CASILTSGDLTDTQYF
TGTGCCAGCATTTTGACTAGCGGGGATCTCACAGATACGCAGTATTTT
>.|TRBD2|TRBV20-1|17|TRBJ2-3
CSARDQWLAGSTDTQYF
TGCAGTGCTAGAGATCAGTGGCTAGCGGGGAGCACAGATACGCAGTATTTT
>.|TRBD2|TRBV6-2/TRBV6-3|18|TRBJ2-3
CASTLTGTSGGPTDTQYF
TGTGCCAGCACTTTGACCGGGACTAGCGGGGGCCCCACAGATACGCAGTATTTT
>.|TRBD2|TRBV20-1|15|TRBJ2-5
CSTRYYSGSQETQYF
TGCAGTACTAGATATTATAGCGGGAGTCAAGAGACCCAGTACTTC
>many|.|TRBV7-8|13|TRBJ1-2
CASAHGGVGGYTF
TGTGCCAGCGCCCACGGAGGGGTTGGTGGCTACACCTTC
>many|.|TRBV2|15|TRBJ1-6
CASSEEGGVGSPLHF
TGTGCCAGCAGTGAAGAAGGGGGGGTCGGTTCACCCCTCCACTTT
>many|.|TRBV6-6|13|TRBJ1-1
CASSYSSLGKAFF
TGTGCCAGCAGTTACAGTTCGTTAGGAAAAGCTTTCTTT
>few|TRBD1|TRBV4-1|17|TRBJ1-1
CASSLDRGLSLNTEAFF
TGCGCCAGCAGCCTCGACAGGGGGCTCTCTTTGAACACTGAAGCTTTCTTT
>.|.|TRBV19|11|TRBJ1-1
CASTVSSEAFF
TGTGCCAGTACGGTGTCAAGTGAAGCTTTCTTT